The source of this T cell receptor beta chain is a study of T cells in Graves' hyperthyroidism and ophthalmopathy (dated by TCRdb to the late 2010s). About the investigation overall: Peripheral blood samples were taken at initial diagnosis, before any treatment was given. Whether ophthalmopathy could be predicted prospectively was tested in an independent validation cohort made up of approximately 19 hyperthyroidism patients plus 17 patients who later progressed to ophthalmopathy. The roughly 91 discovery patients were randomly split 7:3 into training and test sets. According to the paper, TCR Vbeta CDR3 sequencing was carried out on some 130 peripheral blood samples, which came from 40 to 45 ophthalmopathy, about 75 hyperthyroidism and about 17 progressor patients. To identify TCR V-J signatures that set the groups apart, the researchers used a discovery cohort of 100 patients, made up of 40 to 45 with Graves' ophthalmopathy and about 55 with stable Graves' hyperthyroidism. The study also compared thyroid tissue and blood T-cell repertoires from roughly 6 Graves' hyperthyroidism patients. After sampling, hyperthyroidism patients received methimazole starting at 30 mg daily, and ophthalmopathy patients received high-dose intravenous methylprednisolone.

Inclusive of the bounding cysteine and phenylalanine, the CDR3 is 17 residues long. Only the CDR3 DNA is retained, 51 bases long and in frame from the first base. V gives up 2 bases and J gives up 0 bases, and the segment between their germline ends measures 14 bases. A patient counted as having stable Graves' hyperthyroidism if no progression to ophthalmopathy occurred over 18 months of follow-up. Hyperthyroidism patients were newly diagnosed, had a disease duration of under 2 months, and were aged 18 to 65 years. Exclusion was applied to patients with uncontrolled infections, other autoimmune diseases, pregnancy or lactation. Clinical symptoms, serum thyroxine and TRAb, thyroid ultrasound, and orbital computed tomography formed the basis for the diagnoses. PBMCs were separated from under 12 ml of fresh peripheral blood using Ficoll-Paque density gradient centrifugation. Trizol reagent was used to extract total RNA, and RNA quality was then checked on an Agilent 2100 Bioanalyzer.

The TCR beta CDR3 regions were amplified from RNA transcripts. The first round of RT-PCR for the TCR CDR3 was performed with the HTBI primer set and the Qiagen OneStep RT-PCR kit. The libraries were constructed in a second round of multiplex PCR and then size-selected and purified. The libraries were sequenced on an Illumina HiSeq2000 using paired-end 100 bp reads. Per the original workflow: Raw data were processed with SOAPnuke, discarding reads with adapters, uncalled bases, mean Phred below 15, or no exact constant-primer or identifier match. High-quality paired reads were merged with COPE v1.2.5, and unique nucleotide sequences were defined as clonotypes. MiTCR v1.1 was used to align clonotypes to the IMGT TRBV, TRBD and TRBJ reference segments. The analysis was restricted to V-J combinations with a frequency above 0.0001, which together covered 99.2% of the repertoires. The TCS score was defined as the ratio of F50 (clonal expansion) to E x V (chaos), calculated using BLOSUM62-based TCRdist between CDR3 peptides within each V-J. Welch's t-statistics and random forest reduced just over 500 V-J features to roughly 13, which were used in a naive Bayes classifier (R e1071). TCRdb applied fastp at Q25 and MiXCR to the public reads, then kept only in-frame beta chains. Duplicate CDR3 protein sequences are folded into a single record with the most common DNA and genes. The authors' filters were not applied to this entry. This sample lists 350,000 or so distinct CDR3 sequences; about 20% were detected once. The top ten clones comprise 49% of the sample.

Summary of the overall study and its limitations: A 13 V-J signature model separated ophthalmopathy from stable hyperthyroidism, with 87.88% sensitivity and roughly 81% specificity in cross-validation and 80%/75% in testing. Sample size was not statistically predetermined, and investigators were not blinded to group allocation. Most expanded thyroid clonotypes (frequency above 0.001) were also detected in blood, suggesting blood repertoires may reflect thyroid immune responses. During validation, the model predicted progression to ophthalmopathy a median of around six months ahead of onset, with roughly 65% sensitivity and around 73% specificity.

This clonotype was seen many times. What antigen it recognizes has not been identified. The record has no base qualities; no much larger clone is one base away. The chain is assembled from TRBV12-3 or TRBV12-4 and TRBJ2-1; there is no confident call for the D gene. Material: blood. This sequence originates from a woman in her 50s with Graves' hyperthyroidism. This receptor has the CDR3 CASSLNPRSPSYNEQFF. Read as DNA, the sequence is TGTGCCAGCAGTTTAAATCCTCGGAGTCCCTCCTACAATGAGCAGTTCTTC.